This T cell receptor beta chain was captured by sequencing in a study of cytomegalovirus exposure and HLA in healthy donors (dated by TCRdb to about 2017). With respect to the entire study: An earlier analysis of some 620 of the donors reported 276 Gb of sequence data and 117 million unique TCR beta sequences obtained from roughly 180 million T cells. An early release covering 500 to 750 HLA-typed donors comprised roughly 300 gigabases of sequencing data and about 90 million unique TCR sequences. Among the approximately 400 genotyped donors, about 83% belonged to the genetic ancestry cluster associated with self-reported Caucasian donors. The study was designed to test whether signatures of past pathogen exposure could be identified by cataloging public T cell receptors. Using immunosequencing, the study profiled T cell repertoires from around 680 subjects and related those repertoires to cytomegalovirus serostatus. A separate validation cohort of over 95 different subjects was used in addition to the approximately 640-subject first cohort. To predict cytomegalovirus infection status, the study combined high-throughput TCR immunosequencing, statistical association of individual TCRs with disease status, and machine learning. To study patterns of TCR occurrence, a later analysis re-analyzed previously published TCR beta repertoires from several hundred donors and added high-resolution HLA genotyping. Rather than drawing on any new phenotypic data, the later analysis identified candidate immune exposures from TCR beta sequences and the way those sequences occurred across donors. In an earlier analysis of 500 to 650 of the donors, high-throughput TCR beta sequencing was used to judge whether each TCR beta V gene segment behaved as functional or pseudogenic. Donor age, sex, ethnicity and CMV serostatus were collected together with the repertoire data. A later genetic analysis took genome-wide SNP genotypes for 398 of the 666 donors and used that subset as a discovery cohort. All discovery cohort repertoires had been generated using a single sequencing platform. HLA typing covered class I and class II loci at four-digit resolution. The number of typed donors differed by locus: about 620-630 for A, B, C, DRB1 and DQB1; 500 to 550 for DQA1; around 580 for DPA1; and some 430 for DPB1. About 5 DR-DQ haplotypes were handled as single units for association and clustering, since linkage in the cohort was strong. Among a few hundred genotyped donors of the cohort, an average of approximately 240,000 unique TCR beta nucleotide sequences were sequenced per donor, roughly 20% of them non-productive. What the research found in general, with its limitations: Assigning TCR associations to individual alleles was difficult when HLA alleles, especially DR and DQ, strongly co-occurred. Linkage disequilibrium might explain the correlated functional status among segregating V segments, but an unknown experimental factor could not be ruled out. The study gave a list of 150 to 200 TCR beta chains associated with cytomegalovirus. The authors suggested that the approach could potentially be generalized to other disease states and immunological phenotypes. The classifier was reported to diagnose cytomegalovirus status with high specificity and sensitivity in both the original and validation cohorts. In an earlier analysis of around 600 of the donors, most TCR beta V segments appeared in productive rearrangements about 87% or about 30% of the time, broadly matching IMGT annotations. In a later genetic analysis, a missense DCLRE1C variant was associated with V-gene and J-gene trimming of TCR beta chains, and the association was replicated in an independent cohort. In a later analysis, more than 15,000 TCR beta sequences were associated with specific HLA alleles at a false discovery rate of 0.05. According to a later genetic analysis, donors in an Asian-associated ancestry cluster had fewer N-insertions in productive TCRs than the approximately 650-donor mean. In a later analysis, several top co-occurrence clusters were reported to appear linked to parvovirus B19, influenza, CMV and Epstein-Barr virus. A later analysis found that most CMV-associated TCR beta chains appeared HLA-restricted, with HLA associations seemingly driven largely by CMV exposure. Immune exposure information for the cohort was limited to CMV serostatus. Roughly uniform sequencing depth across donors was assumed in presence/absence analyses, although this assumption may not hold. In a later analysis, the rate of TCR association differed among HLA loci, with DRB1 alleles having the most associated TCRs and HLA-C alleles having the fewest. A further reported finding was that TCR beta sequences accurately predicted the HLA-A and HLA-B alleles for most subjects in the first cohort. The sequencing pipeline was judged likely to have produced a cluster of highly shared sequence variants as a technical artifact. In vitro tests confirmed that a few of the cytomegalovirus-associated TCR beta chains recognize cytomegalovirus antigens. Across donors, most TCR sequences were observed very rarely, whereas some public TCRs were present in many individuals. Some IMGT-functional V segments, including TRBV6-2 and TRBV6-3, could not be told apart with the 87-base-pair reads, so those segments were excluded. The earlier analysis of almost 600 of the donors excluded approximately 17 rarely observed V segments, including chromosome 9 orphons, because counts were too low. A later analysis found that HLA-associated TCR beta chains were more clonally expanded and had lower generation probabilities than equally common non-associated chains. HLA typing was unavailable for some donors at each locus, so association tests used only the typed subset. This cohort had only TCR beta chains sequenced, and the lack of alpha or paired-chain data limited which features could be detected.

With regard to this clone: No antigen is known for it. Base qualities are missing; no much larger clone stands one base away.

The cohort was made up of about 670 healthy bone marrow donors. Cohort members were all nominally healthy when sampled, although unrecorded immune exposures were likely present. The donor was CMV seropositive and belonged to the group of about 290 seropositive cohort members. Every donor gave a peripheral blood sample, and the peripheral blood mononuclear cells from that sample were used for TCR beta sequencing. Genomic DNA extraction from the blood cell samples was performed with the Qiagen DNeasy Blood Extraction Kit. Library method: the immunoSEQ multiplex PCR assay. The multiplex PCR relied on a mix of 60 forward primers for TCR Vbeta segments and 13 reverse primers for TCR Jbeta segments. A multiplex PCR assay on genomic DNA amplified the CDR3 region of rearranged TCR beta genes. The Illumina HiSeq System was used to sequence the amplified TCR beta libraries as 87-base-pair reads. Per the authors' processing: A later analysis counted about 80 million unique TCR beta chains across the 550 to 800 repertoires, and some 12 million of these chains were shared by at least two donors. Raw reads were error-corrected and collapsed into unique sequences with a nearest-neighbor algorithm that merged closely related sequences to remove PCR and sequencing errors. V, D and J gene segments were assigned by aligning CDR3 sequences to IMGT reference sequences. For a sequence to be retained, a match of at least six nucleotides to both a V gene segment and a J gene segment was required. A rearrangement was called productive if the CDR3 had no stop codons and remained in frame with V and J, and every other rearrangement was called non-productive. Following IMGT convention, CDR3 was defined as the stretch from the second conserved V-encoded cysteine to the conserved J-encoded phenylalanine. In an earlier analysis of around 570 of the donors, sequences lacking an unambiguous match to a single V gene segment were excluded. In an earlier analysis of some 590 of the donors, V segments were called functional above 56.7% productive rearrangements and were called segregating when the between-donor standard deviation exceeded 5%. To diagnose cytomegalovirus status from the catalog of TCR beta chain sequences, a statistical classification framework was built. In a later analysis, TCR nucleotide sequences were compared against IMGT/GENE-DB human TR gene sequences so that V and J genes could be assigned. The TCRdist pipeline was used in a later analysis to assign CDR3 sequences and most-parsimonious VDJ recombination scenarios. In a later analysis, each TCR beta chain was defined by its CDR3 amino acid sequence together with its V-gene family, and reads without a unique V-gene family were excluded. As a way to deal with suspected cross-contamination and a sequencing artifact, a later analysis dropped under 600 nucleotide sequences that were highly shared and had low generation probability. In a later analysis, a clonal expansion index for each public chain was calculated from normalized within-repertoire ranks of inferred template counts. A later analysis computed generation probabilities with a VDJ recombination model fitted to out-of-frame rearrangements, and checked the results against IGoR. In a later analysis, hypergeometric tests were used to score TCR-TCR, TCR-HLA and TCR-CMV co-occurrence, with a repertoire-size bias correction applied to TCR pairs. To estimate false discovery rates, a later analysis permuted the HLA or CMV assignments 20 times. In a later analysis, co-occurring TCRs were grouped with DBSCAN, and TCRdist sequence similarity was added when clustering was performed within HLA-allele-positive subsets. Co-occurrence clustering excluded repertoires with fewer than 30,000 or more than 120,000 public chains, plus five with anomalous nucleotide sharing. Entries here come from immuneACCESS through TCRdb and include only in-frame sequences with V and J called. Some clones fail to appear in such tables; in the studies checked, an unresolved V gene covers under half of the shortfall, and the cause of the remainder is unknown. That table furnishes V, J and clone size, whereas the DNA furnished D and trimming. Recorded for this sample are under 200,000 clones; about four fifths of them occurred a single time. The ten most abundant clones make up approximately 3.6% of the sample.

Spanning cysteine to phenylalanine, the CDR3 consists of 15 amino acids. The sequence is cut down to CDR3 DNA, 45 bases in frame from base 1. Germline trimming amounts to 5 bases on V and 2 bases on J, with 5 as the count of junction bases outside the gene matches. Based on the germline V gene (reference sequence), the CDR1 and CDR2 sequences are SSHAT and FNYEAQ. Sequencing was performed on PBMCs. This receptor was obtained from a man aged 35-49 years in good health and CMV-seropositive. This receptor chain uses TRBV7-7 and TRBJ2-5; the central 10 bases match TRBD2. For the CDR3, the sequence is CASSPRTSGQETQYF. In nucleotides, the sequence is TGTGCCAGCAGCCCCCGGACTAGCGGTCAAGAGACCCAGTACTTC.